This T cell receptor beta chain was obtained from a study of response to subunit inactivated influenza vaccine. V trimming: 10 bases; J trimming: 6 bases; junction bases outside the gene matches: 23. CDR3 length equals 19 residues. MiXCR, run by TCRdb on the RT-PCR reads, gives a single entry per CDR3 protein. The table lists around 580,000 distinct CDR3 sequences, roughly 10% of them singletons, with 10% to 13% in the top ten. Study-wide points: There was a suggestion from the authors that each seasonal influenza vaccination recruits few new T cells.

On this clonotype: The antigen is undetermined.

This TCR was recovered from a man aged 45-60 years who received an inactivated influenza vaccine. The specimen comprised PBMCs from blood, sampled on the day of vaccination. The genes are TRBV12-3 or TRBV12-4 and TRBJ2-1, with TRBD2 identical over 11 bases. The CDR3 DNA is TGTGCCATCAACAACAGGGTTTTGTTTAGCGGGAGGGCCTCCAATGAGCAGTTCTTC. This gives the protein CAINNRVLFSGRASNEQFF.